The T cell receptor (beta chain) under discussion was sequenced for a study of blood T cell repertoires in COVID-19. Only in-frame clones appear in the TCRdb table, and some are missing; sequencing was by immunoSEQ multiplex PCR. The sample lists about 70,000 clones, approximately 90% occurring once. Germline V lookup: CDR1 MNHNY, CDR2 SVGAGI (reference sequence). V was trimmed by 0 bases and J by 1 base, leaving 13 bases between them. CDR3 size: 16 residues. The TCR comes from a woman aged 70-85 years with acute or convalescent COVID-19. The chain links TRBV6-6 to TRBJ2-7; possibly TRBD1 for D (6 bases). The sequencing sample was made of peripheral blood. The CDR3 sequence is CASSYSRTDLSYEQYF. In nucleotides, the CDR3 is TGTGCCAGCAGTTACTCGCGGACAGACCTTTCCTACGAGCAGTACTTC.